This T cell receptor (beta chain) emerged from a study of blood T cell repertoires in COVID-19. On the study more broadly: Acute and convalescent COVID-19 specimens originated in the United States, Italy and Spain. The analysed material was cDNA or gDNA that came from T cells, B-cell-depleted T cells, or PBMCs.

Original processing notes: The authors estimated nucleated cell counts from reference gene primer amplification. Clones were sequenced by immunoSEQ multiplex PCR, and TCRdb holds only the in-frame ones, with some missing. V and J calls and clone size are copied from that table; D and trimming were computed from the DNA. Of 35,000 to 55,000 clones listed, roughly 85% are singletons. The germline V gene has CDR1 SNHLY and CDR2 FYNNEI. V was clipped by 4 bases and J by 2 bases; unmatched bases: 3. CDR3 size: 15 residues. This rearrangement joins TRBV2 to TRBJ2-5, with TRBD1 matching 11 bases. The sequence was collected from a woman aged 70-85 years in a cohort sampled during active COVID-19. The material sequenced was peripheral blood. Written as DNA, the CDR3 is TGTGCCAGCAGTGTCGGGACAGGGGGTCAAGAGACCCAGTACTTC. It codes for CASSVGTGGQETQYF.